This T cell receptor beta chain was recorded in a study of T cell changes during pregnancy in multiple sclerosis. Using immunoSEQ multiplex PCR, the repertoire was profiled, and TCRdb retains in-frame clones only, with some absent. The sample has roughly 42,000 clones, 90% seen once; the top ten hold around 7%. V lost 5 bases, J lost 0 bases, and 7 bases lay in between. Germline CDR1 is MNHNS and CDR2 is SASEGT. This CDR3 has 14 residues. Sequencing used CD8+ T cells from peripheral blood mononuclear cells, obtained in the third trimester of pregnancy. V is TRBV6-1 and J is TRBJ1-4; D is ambiguous. This TCR was recovered from a female donor with multiple sclerosis, enrolled in a pregnancy study. CDR3 in amino acids: CASSFYSTNEKLFF. As DNA, the CDR3 is TGTGCCAGCAGTTTTTATTCAACTAATGAAAAACTGTTTTTT.